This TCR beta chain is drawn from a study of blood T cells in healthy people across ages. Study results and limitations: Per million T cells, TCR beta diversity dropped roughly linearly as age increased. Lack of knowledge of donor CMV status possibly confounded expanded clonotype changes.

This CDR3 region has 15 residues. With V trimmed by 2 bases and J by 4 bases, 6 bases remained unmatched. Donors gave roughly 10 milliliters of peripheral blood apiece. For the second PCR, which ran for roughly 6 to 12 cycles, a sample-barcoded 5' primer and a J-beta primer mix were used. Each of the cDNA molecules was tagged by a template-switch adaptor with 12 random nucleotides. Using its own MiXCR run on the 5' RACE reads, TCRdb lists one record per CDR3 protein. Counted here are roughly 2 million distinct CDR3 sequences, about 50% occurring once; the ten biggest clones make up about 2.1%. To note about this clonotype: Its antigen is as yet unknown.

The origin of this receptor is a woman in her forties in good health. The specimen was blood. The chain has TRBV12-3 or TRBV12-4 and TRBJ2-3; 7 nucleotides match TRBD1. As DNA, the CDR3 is TGTGCCAGCAGTTTAATTAGGGGGCGATCAGATACGCAGTATTTT. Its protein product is CASSLIRGRSDTQYF.